Below are 8 T cell receptor beta chains sequenced from a single sample in a study of cytomegalovirus exposure and HLA in healthy donors. PCR used 60 Vbeta primers and 13 Jbeta primers. Libraries were prepared by immunoSEQ multiplex PCR; TCRdb keeps only in-frame clonotypes and omits some of them. This specimen shows 75,000 to 100,000 clones; the ten leading clones hold 1.3% to 1.5%. The sequencing sample was made of PBMCs. Receptor source: a woman aged 55-70 years in good health and CMV-seronegative.

The chain links TRBV5-8 to TRBJ2-5; the D is unclear. Germline assignment: CDR1 SGHTS and CDR2 YDEGEE. V lost 4 bases to trimming and J lost 2 bases, with 12 bases between them. The CDR3 totals 14 residues. CDR3 loop: CASSPWRQQETQYF. CDR3 nucleotide sequence: TGTGCCAGCAGCCCCTGGCGACAACAAGAGACCCAGTACTTC.

The chain uses TRBV21-1 and TRBJ2-2; no check of the table's D call, TRBD2, against the DNA was made. TRBV21-1 is reported as a pseudogene. CDR3 length: 16 amino acids. The DNA for the CDR3 is TGTGCCAGCAGCAAAGTAAGCCTCCCGAACACCGGGGAGCTGTTTTTT. Its translation: CASSKVSLPNTGELFF.

The rearrangement links TRBV7-9 to TRBJ1-1; TRBD1 matches at 7 bases. Germline V gives CDR1 SEHNR, CDR2 FQNEAQ (reference sequence). CDR3 length: 14 residues. The V segment lost 6 bases and the J segment 8 bases; nucleotides outside the gene matches: 12. The CDR3 reads CASSPGTAIIEAFF. CDR3 DNA: TGTGCCAGCAGTCCTGGGACAGCGATTATAGAAGCTTTCTTT.

The rearrangement links TRBV28 to TRBJ2-7; no clear D gene. V shed 7 bases and J shed 7 bases, with 20 bases lying between them. Germline V CDR1 and CDR2: MDHEN, SYDVKM. The CDR3 has 14 amino acids. The CDR3 sequence is CASTPGGTTREQYF. The CDR3 region has the DNA TGTGCCAGCACCCCGGGTGGTACAACGAGGGAGCAGTACTTC.

The chain combines TRBV4-1 with TRBJ2-7; 9 bases map to TRBD2. Germline V gene data show CDR1 as MGHRA and CDR2 as YSYEKL. V shed 4 bases and J 0 bases; nucleotides not matched to a gene: 4. CDR3 size: 15 residues. DNA of the CDR3: TGCGCCAGCAGCCTGGGACTAGCATCCTCCTACGAGCAGTACTTC. Protein: CASSLGLASSYEQYF.

The CDR3 nucleotides read TGTGCCAGCAGCTTAGGCACGGGAGGGGGCACAGATACGCAGTATTTT. This encodes CASSLGTGGGTDTQYF. The rearrangement joins TRBV7-6 to TRBJ2-3, with TRBD2 identical over 8 bases. The CDR3 covers 16 residues. V dropped 1 base and J dropped 1; count of bases not matched to a gene: 4. Germline assignment: CDR1 SGHVS and CDR2 FNYEAQ.

The DNA for the CDR3 is TGTGCCAGCAGTCCCACACTAGGGCTCGAGCAGTACTTC. Translated, it gives CASSPTLGLEQYF. The J gene is TRBJ2-7, the V gene TRBV27; a possible D gene is TRBD2 (5 bases). Trimming cost V 5 bases and J 6 bases, with 14 bases left between them. Germline V CDR1 and CDR2: MNHEY, SMNVEV (reference sequence). The length of the CDR3 is 13 residues.

The chain recombines TRBV28 with TRBJ2-2, with TRBD2 identical over 7 bases. This CDR3 has 14 amino acids. V lost 7 bases to trimming and J lost 3 bases; unmatched junction nucleotides: 5. Germline CDR1 and CDR2: MDHEN and SYDVKM. This CDR3 reads CASTTGRDTGELFF. For the CDR3, the DNA is TGTGCCAGCACCACGGGGAGGGACACCGGGGAGCTGTTTTTT.